The rows below give T cell receptor beta chains drawn from one sample of a study of T-cell reconstitution after alpha-beta-depleted transplantation in children. TCRdb re-derived calls from the PCR reads in MiXCR, one entry per CDR3 protein. The sample has about 500,000 distinct CDR3 sequences, approximately 30% seen once. This material consisted of PBMCs from the stem cell graft donor, taken from the stem cell graft. These receptors originate from a human donor who donated a stem cell graft to a child with aplastic anemia. CDR3s include the opening cysteine and the closing phenylalanine or tryptophan. D genes are given only for firm matches. Where a row states a size, it is once, few, many or the class of an expanded clone; other rows omit it.

cdr3_nt cdr3_aa j_call v_call d_call clone_size
TGTGCCACCAGCAGAGACATGGGCTCTAGGGGACATGAGCAGTTCTTC CATSRDMGSRGHEQFF TRBJ2-1 TRBV15 . .
TGTGCCAGCAGCTTCCGTGGACAGGGCGCCGGGGAGCTGTTTTTT CASSFRGQGAGELFF TRBJ2-2 TRBV7-2 TRBD1 many
TGTGCCAGCAGTGCGGAGATGAACACTGAAGCTTTCTTT CASSAEMNTEAFF TRBJ1-1 TRBV6-4 . many
TGCAGCGTTAAACGCTTGGTGGGCGATTTCCAGTTCTTC CSVKRLVGDFQFF TRBJ2-1 TRBV29-1 . .
TGCAGTGCTTTCAAAGGACAGGGGGCTTACGAGCAGTACTTC CSAFKGQGAYEQYF TRBJ2-7 TRBV20-1 TRBD1 .
TGTGCCAGTAGGCCCCAGGGAGACACTGAAGCTTTCTTT CASRPQGDTEAFF TRBJ1-1 TRBV19 . .
TGTGCCTGGAGCCCAAAGGGACTGGTAATCAATGAGCAGTTCTTC CAWSPKGLVINEQFF TRBJ2-1 TRBV30 . .
TGTGCCAGCAGTTACTCTCCGGGACAACGGATCCAGTTCTTC CASSYSPGQRIQFF TRBJ2-1 TRBV6-5 . .
TGCGCCAGCAGCCAAGATGGCCTCCAAGTTAACTATGGCTACACCTTC CASSQDGLQVNYGYTF TRBJ1-2 TRBV4-3 . few
TGTGCCATCAGTGAGACGACAGGAGCTAACTATGGCTACACCTTC CAISETTGANYGYTF TRBJ1-2 TRBV10-3 . few
TGTGCCAGCAACGGAGGGAGCATAAACGAGCAGTACTTC CASNGGSINEQYF TRBJ2-7 TRBV7-9 . few
TGCAGCGTTGGAGACAGCAATCAGCCCCAGCATTTT CSVGDSNQPQHF TRBJ1-5 TRBV29-1 . many
TGCAGCGTTGGTGGGACAGGGGGTTCCTACGAGCAGTACTTC CSVGGTGGSYEQYF TRBJ2-7 TRBV29-1 TRBD1 .
TGTGCCACCTCGCACGGCGGGACTGGGTCGGATGAGCAGTTCTTC CATSHGGTGSDEQFF TRBJ2-1 TRBV25-1 . few
TGTGCCAGCAGCTTAGTGCCCGGCTACGAGCAGTACTTC CASSLVPGYEQYF TRBJ2-7 TRBV7-2 . few
TGCAGTGCTAGTACAGGGGGCGATCTACACTTC CSASTGGDLHF TRBJ2-4 TRBV20-1 TRBD1 .
TGTGCCAGCAGGGGGCAGGGATTTCAGCCCCAGCATTTT CASRGQGFQPQHF TRBJ1-5 TRBV12-3/TRBV12-4 . .
TGCAGTGCTCCCCCGGGACTAGCGGGAGGATGGGTGAGCGAGCAGTACTTC CSAPPGLAGGWVSEQYF TRBJ2-7 TRBV20-1 TRBD2 few
TGTGCCAGCAGTTTGTATTTGGGGGGGGAGGCAGGGGACACAGATACGCAGTATTTT CASSLYLGGEAGDTDTQYF TRBJ2-3 TRBV28 . few
TGTGCCAGCAGCGCAACTCAACCGGGATCCTATGGCTACACCTTC CASSATQPGSYGYTF TRBJ1-2 TRBV9 . .
TGTGCCAGCAGCTTAGGGGGACTGTTGTACAATGAGCAGTTCTTC CASSLGGLLYNEQFF TRBJ2-1 TRBV7-9 . few
TGTGCCAGCAGCCGCACTAGCGCGTACGAGCAGTACTTC CASSRTSAYEQYF TRBJ2-7 TRBV7-8 TRBD2 .
TGTGCCAGCCTCTGGACTGCAAACACCGGGGAGCTGTTTTTT CASLWTANTGELFF TRBJ2-2 TRBV2 . .
TGTGCCAGCAGCGTCGAGGAGGGCACAGATACGCAGTATTTT CASSVEEGTDTQYF TRBJ2-3 TRBV9 . few
TGCAGTGCTAGAGGGGGATCCTCCGCCTACGAGCAGTACTTC CSARGGSSAYEQYF TRBJ2-7 TRBV20-1 . .
TGTGCCAGCAGCTCACAGGGTACTGGGGCCAACGTCCTGACTTTC CASSSQGTGANVLTF TRBJ2-6 TRBV7-8 . .
TGCGCCAGCAGCTTGGCGGCAGGGGTCCCCACCATATATTTT CASSLAAGVPTIYF TRBJ1-3 TRBV5-1 . .
TGTGCCAGCAGTTTAAATCGTTTCGAGCAGTACTTC CASSLNRFEQYF TRBJ2-7 TRBV28 . .
TGTGCCATCTCTACCGGGACAACTAATGAAAAACTGTTTTTT CAISTGTTNEKLFF TRBJ1-4 TRBV10-3 . .
TGTGCCAGCTCGGAAGCGGGAGTAGGGTACAATGAGCAGTTCTTC CASSEAGVGYNEQFF TRBJ2-1 TRBV12-3/TRBV12-4 TRBD2 .
TGTGCCAGCAGCTTAAGCAGGGGTGATCAGCCCCAGCATTTT CASSLSRGDQPQHF TRBJ1-5 TRBV7-9 . .
TGTGCCAGCAGTCTCACCGATAACACTGAAGCTTTCTTT CASSLTDNTEAFF TRBJ1-1 TRBV12-3/TRBV12-4 . many
TGTGCCAGCAGCTTAGGGGGGGCCCGCTCGAACTATGGCTGCACCTTC CASSLGGARSNYGCTF TRBJ1-2 TRBV7-9 . once
TGTGCCATCAGTGATCCTCCGGGACCCGCGAGAATCACTGAAGCTTTCTTT CAISDPPGPARITEAFF TRBJ1-1 TRBV10-3 . .
TGCAGCGTTTCTGACAACGATTACAATGAGCAGTTCTTC CSVSDNDYNEQFF TRBJ2-1 TRBV29-1 . .
TGTGCCAGCAGCTTAGAGCGCAACAATGAGCAGTTCTTC CASSLERNNEQFF TRBJ2-1 TRBV7-2 . .
TGCAGTGCTACGCCGGGGCCGGTTGGGAACATTCAGTACTTC CSATPGPVGNIQYF TRBJ2-4 TRBV20-1 . .
TGTGCCAGCAGTTTCCAAACCAGGGGTCTCGTGAACACTGAAGCTTTCTTT CASSFQTRGLVNTEAFF TRBJ1-1 TRBV12-3/TRBV12-4 . once
TGTGCCAGCAGACCGGGAGGGGGCAATGAGCAGTTCTTC CASRPGGGNEQFF TRBJ2-1 TRBV12-3/TRBV12-4 TRBD2 .
TGTGCCATCACCCCGACAGGGCTGGGTGGCTACACCTTC CAITPTGLGGYTF TRBJ1-2 TRBV10-3 TRBD1 few
TGTGCCAGCAGTTACTCGAGGACAGCTAACTATGGCTACACCTTC CASSYSRTANYGYTF TRBJ1-2 TRBV6-5 . .
TGTGCCAGCTCACCGATCTCCGGGACAGACACCTACACCATATATTTT CASSPISGTDTYTIYF TRBJ1-3 TRBV18 TRBD1 few
TGTGCCAGCAAAATGACTAGCAATCAGCCCCAGCATTTT CASKMTSNQPQHF TRBJ1-5 TRBV12-3/TRBV12-4 . few
TGTGCCAGCAGCGTAGAGGTTAGCGATACGCAGTATTTT CASSVEVSDTQYF TRBJ2-3 TRBV9 . few
TGTGCCAGCAGTTTGCGAGGACAGGGTGACCACGAGCAGTACTTC CASSLRGQGDHEQYF TRBJ2-7 TRBV12-3/TRBV12-4 TRBD1 .
TGCAGCGTGCACCACCGTCAAAGGGGGACTGAAGCTTTCTTT CSVHHRQRGTEAFF TRBJ1-1 TRBV29-1 . few
TGTGCCAGCAGTTACTCCCCGCTAGCGGGCTACACCGGGGAGCTGTTTTTT CASSYSPLAGYTGELFF TRBJ2-2 TRBV6-5 TRBD2 few
TGTGCCAGCAGCTGGACAGGGGGCTATGGCTACACCTTC CASSWTGGYGYTF TRBJ1-2 TRBV27 TRBD1 .
TGCAGCGTTGAAAGGCCAGATTATGGCTACACCTTC CSVERPDYGYTF TRBJ1-2 TRBV29-1 . once
TGTGCCAGCACCATTACCTTCGGGGGCAGCTCCTACGAGCAGTACTTC CASTITFGGSSYEQYF TRBJ2-7 TRBV7-9 . .
TGCGCCAGCAGCCAGGAAGAGACAGGGAACTATGGCTACACCTTC CASSQEETGNYGYTF TRBJ1-2 TRBV4-3 TRBD1 .